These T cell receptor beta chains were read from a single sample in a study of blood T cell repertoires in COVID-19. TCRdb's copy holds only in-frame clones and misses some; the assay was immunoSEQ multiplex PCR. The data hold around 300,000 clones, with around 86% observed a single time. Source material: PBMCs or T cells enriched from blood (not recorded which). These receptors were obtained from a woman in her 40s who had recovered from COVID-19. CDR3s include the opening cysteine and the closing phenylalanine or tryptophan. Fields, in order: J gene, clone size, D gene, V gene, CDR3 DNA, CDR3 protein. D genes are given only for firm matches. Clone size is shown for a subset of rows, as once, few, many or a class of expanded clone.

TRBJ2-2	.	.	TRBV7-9	TGTGCCAGCGACAGGAACACCGGGGAGCTGTTTTTT	CASDRNTGELFF
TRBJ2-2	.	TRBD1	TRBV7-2	TGTGCCAGCAGCGTGGGACAGGGGGCGCGGGCCACCGGGGAGCTGTTTTTT	CASSVGQGARATGELFF
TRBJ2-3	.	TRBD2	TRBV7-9	TGTGCCAGCAGCTTAGCTAGCGGGAGAAGCACAGATACGCAGTATTTT	CASSLASGRSTDTQYF
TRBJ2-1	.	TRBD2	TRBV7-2	TGTGCCAGCAGCTCGGGACTAGCGGGAGGGGACAATGAGCAGTTCTTC	CASSSGLAGGDNEQFF
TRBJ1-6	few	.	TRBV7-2	TGTGCCAGCAGGGCAGGCCTCTATAATTCACCCCTCCACTTT	CASRAGLYNSPLHF
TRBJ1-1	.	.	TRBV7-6	TGTGCCAGCAGCTTAGGACAGTCGGTGAACACTGAAGCTTTCTTT	CASSLGQSVNTEAFF
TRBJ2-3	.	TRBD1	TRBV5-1	TGCGCCAGCAGCTTGTATCCCCAGGGGGATTATACGCAGTATTTT	CASSLYPQGDYTQYF
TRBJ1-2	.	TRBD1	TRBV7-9	TGTGCCAGCAGCCCACGGGACAGGGGAAGGTCAGACTATGGCTACACCTTC	CASSPRDRGRSDYGYTF
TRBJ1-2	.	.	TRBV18	TGTGCCAGCTCACCAGGGGGGGCTAACTATGGCTACACCTTC	CASSPGGANYGYTF
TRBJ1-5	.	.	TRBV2	TGTGCCAGCAGGACGGACAGCCTTAGCAATCAGCCCCAGCATTTT	CASRTDSLSNQPQHF
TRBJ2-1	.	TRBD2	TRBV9	TGTGCCAGCAGCCCAGCGGGGGGGCCTCGCAATGAGCAGTTCTTC	CASSPAGGPRNEQFF
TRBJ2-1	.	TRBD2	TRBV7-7	TGTGCTAGCAGCTTAGAGCCGGGACTAGCGGGCTACAATGAGCAGTTCTTC	CASSLEPGLAGYNEQFF
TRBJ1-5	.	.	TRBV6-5	TGTGCCAGCAGCCCCGGGGGTCAGCCCCAGCATTTT	CASSPGGQPQHF
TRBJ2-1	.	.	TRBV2	TGTGCCAGCAGTACCCCCGCGGAGTCTGTAGGGGATGAGCAGTTCTTC	CASSTPAESVGDEQFF
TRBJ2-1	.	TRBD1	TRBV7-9	TGTGCCAGCAGCTTGGTGGCGACAGGGGAATACAATGAGCAGTTCTTC	CASSLVATGEYNEQFF
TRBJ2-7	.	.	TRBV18	TGTGCCAGCTCACCACCGGGACAAACCTACGAGCAGTACTTC	CASSPPGQTYEQYF
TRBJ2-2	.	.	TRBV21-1	TGTGCCAGCAGCAAAGTGCGTCGGGGTAACACCGGGGAGCTGTTTTTT	CASSKVRRGNTGELFF
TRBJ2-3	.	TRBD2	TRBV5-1	TGCGCCAGCAGCTTGGGTTCGGGGGGGCTAAATACGCAGTATTTT	CASSLGSGGLNTQYF
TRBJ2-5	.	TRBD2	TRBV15	TGTGCCACCAGCAGAGATCCCCGGACTAGCGGGTTTCGGGAGACCCAGTACTTC	CATSRDPRTSGFRETQYF
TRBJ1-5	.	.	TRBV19	TGTGCCAGTAGTGCAACAGGGCAGGGACAGCCCCAGCATTTT	CASSATGQGQPQHF
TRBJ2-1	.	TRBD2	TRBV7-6	TGTGCCAGCAGCCCGACTAGCGGGAGGTCCTATGAGCAGTTCTTC	CASSPTSGRSYEQFF
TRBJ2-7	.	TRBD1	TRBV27	TGTGCCAGCCGTCAGGGGGCCGACTCCTACGAGCAGTACTTC	CASRQGADSYEQYF
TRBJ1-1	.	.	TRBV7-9	TGTGCCAGCAGCTCGCAGGGAGGTGGCACTGAAGCTTTCTTT	CASSSQGGGTEAFF
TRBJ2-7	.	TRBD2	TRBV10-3	TGTGCCATCAGTGAGCGGGGGACTAACTACGAGCAGTACTTC	CAISERGTNYEQYF
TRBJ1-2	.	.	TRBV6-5	TGTGCCAGCAGGTCATTGCAGTCTGGCTACACCTTC	CASRSLQSGYTF
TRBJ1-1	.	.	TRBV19	TGTGCCAGTAGTCTATCAAGGGGGAACACTGAAGCTTTCTTT	CASSLSRGNTEAFF
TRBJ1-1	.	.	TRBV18	TGTGCCAGCTCACCATCGTCCCCTCGGGGGACTGAAGCTTTCTTT	CASSPSSPRGTEAFF
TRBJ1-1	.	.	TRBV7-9	TGTGCCAGCGGCCGATCCGATCGGGGGGCGAAAACTGAAGCTTTCTTT	CASGRSDRGAKTEAFF
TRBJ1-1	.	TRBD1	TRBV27	TGTGCCAGCAGTTTCGAGCACAGGGGCGGAGCTTTCTTT	CASSFEHRGGAFF
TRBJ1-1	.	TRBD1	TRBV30	TGTGCCTGGAGTCTGGGGACAGGGTATCATAAAGCTTTCTTT	CAWSLGTGYHKAFF
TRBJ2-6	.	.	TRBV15	TGTGCCACCAGCAGAGACAGGACTGGGGCCAACGTCCTGACTTTC	CATSRDRTGANVLTF
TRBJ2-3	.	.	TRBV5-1	TGCGCCAGCAGCTGGCCAGGGGTCCAAGATACGCAGTATTTT	CASSWPGVQDTQYF
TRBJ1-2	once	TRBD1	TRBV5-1	TGCGCCAGCAGCGCGGACCTGAGACAGGGAGGTGTCTATGGCTACACCTTC	CASSADLRQGGVYGYTF
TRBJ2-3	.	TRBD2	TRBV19	TGTGCCAGTAGTCAACTAGCGGGACGCACAGATACGCAGTATTTT	CASSQLAGRTDTQYF
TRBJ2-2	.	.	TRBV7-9	TGTGCCAGCAGCTTAGCACCAGGGAATACGGCCGGGGAGCTGTTTTTT	CASSLAPGNTAGELFF
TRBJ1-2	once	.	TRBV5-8	TGTGCCACCTCCGGGCGGGTAGTCTATGGCTACACCTTC	CATSGRVVYGYTF
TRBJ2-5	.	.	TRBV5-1	TGCGCCAGCAGAGGGGGACGGGCCCAAGAGACCCAGTACTTC	CASRGGRAQETQYF
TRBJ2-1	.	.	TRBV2	TGTGCCAGCAGTGAAGCGCCCTCCTTTCCGGTCCCGAGCTCCTACAATGAGCAGTTCTTC	CASSEAPSFPVPSSYNEQFF
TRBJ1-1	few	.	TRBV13	TGTGCCAGCACAGGAAGAAGGCTGAACACTGAAGCTTTCTTT	CASTGRRLNTEAFF
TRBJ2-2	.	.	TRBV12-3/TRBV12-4	TGTGCCAGCAGCTTGAGTTCTACCGGGGAGCTGTTTTTT	CASSLSSTGELFF
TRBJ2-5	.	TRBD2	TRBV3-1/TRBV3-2	TGTGCCAGCAGCCAGACTAGCGGTAAAGAGACCCAGTACTTC	CASSQTSGKETQYF
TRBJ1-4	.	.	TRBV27	TGTGCCAGCAGTTTCCGGCGGGGTGAAAAACTGTTTTTT	CASSFRRGEKLFF
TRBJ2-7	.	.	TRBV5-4	TGTGCCAGCAGCCCTGGACAGCGAAGGGACTACGAGCAGTACTTC	CASSPGQRRDYEQYF
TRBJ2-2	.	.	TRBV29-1	TGCAGCGTTGACAGGGCGAACACCGGGGAGCTGTTTTTT	CSVDRANTGELFF
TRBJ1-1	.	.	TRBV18	TGTGCCAGCTCACCACCGTCCAGGTTGAACACTGAAGCTTTCTTT	CASSPPSRLNTEAFF
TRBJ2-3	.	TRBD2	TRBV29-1	TGCAGCGAGATAGCGGGACCCACAGATACGCAGTATTTT	CSEIAGPTDTQYF
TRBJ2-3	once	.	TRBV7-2	TGTGCCAGCAGCTTGGGCGGGGCCACAGATACGCAGTATTTT	CASSLGGATDTQYF
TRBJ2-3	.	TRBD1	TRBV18	TGTGCCAGCTCACCATCCGGGACAGGGTCGGATACGCAGTATTTT	CASSPSGTGSDTQYF